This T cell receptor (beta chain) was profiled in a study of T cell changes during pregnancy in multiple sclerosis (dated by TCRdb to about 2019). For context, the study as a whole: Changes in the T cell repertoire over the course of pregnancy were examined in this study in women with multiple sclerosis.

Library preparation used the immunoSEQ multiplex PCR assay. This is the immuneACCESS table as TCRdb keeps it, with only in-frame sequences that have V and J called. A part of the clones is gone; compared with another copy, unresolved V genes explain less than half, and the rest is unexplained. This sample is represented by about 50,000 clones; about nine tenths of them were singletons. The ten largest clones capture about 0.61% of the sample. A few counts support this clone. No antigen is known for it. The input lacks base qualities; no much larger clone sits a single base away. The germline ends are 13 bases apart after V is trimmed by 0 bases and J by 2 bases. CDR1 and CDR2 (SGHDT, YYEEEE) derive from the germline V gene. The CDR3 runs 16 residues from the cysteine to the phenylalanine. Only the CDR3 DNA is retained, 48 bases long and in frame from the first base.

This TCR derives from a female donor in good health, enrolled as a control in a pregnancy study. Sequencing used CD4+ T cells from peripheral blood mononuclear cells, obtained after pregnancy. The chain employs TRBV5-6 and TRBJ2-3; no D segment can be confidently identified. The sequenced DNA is TGTGCCAGCAGCTTGGGACTTCCTACCTACACAGATACGCAGTATTTT. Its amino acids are CASSLGLPTYTDTQYF.